One and the same sample provided the 22 T cell receptor beta chains below, sequenced in a study of blood T cell repertoires in COVID-19. Some clones are missing from TCRdb's copy, which holds only in-frame ones; the method was immunoSEQ multiplex PCR. The sample has about 110,000 clones; just over 70% are singletons. Sequenced input: peripheral blood. The receptors here all came from a woman aged 40 to 50 with acute or convalescent COVID-19.

The rearrangement uses TRBV7-7 and TRBJ2-2; a possible D gene is TRBD2 (6 bases). Germline V gene data show CDR1 as SSHAT and CDR2 as FNYEAQ (reference sequence). Trimming removed 4 bases at V and 9 bases at J, with 12 bases between. The CDR3 totals 13 residues. The CDR3 reads CASSSGGARELFF. The CDR3 coding sequence is TGTGCCAGCAGCTCCGGAGGGGCCCGGGAGCTGTTTTTT.

The chain joins TRBV3-1 (or the pseudogene TRBV3-2) to TRBJ2-1; 8 nucleotides match TRBD2. The trim removed 4 bases at V and 9 bases at J, leaving 5 bases unmatched. The CDR3 sequence is 13 residues long. CDR1 LGHDT and CDR2 YNNKEL come from the germline V gene (reference sequence). The CDR3 protein is CASSPGGAGEQFF. The CDR3 region has the DNA TGTGCCAGCAGCCCCGGGGGGGCAGGTGAGCAGTTCTTC.

The chain recombines TRBV28 with TRBJ2-1; D is perhaps TRBD2 (6 bases). Between the trimmed V and J ends, which lost 2 bases and 4 bases, there was a span of 12 bases. The CDR3 consists of 15 residues. The germline gives CDR1 MDHEN, CDR2 SYDVKM. CDR3 loop: CASSLVGSGYNEQFF. CDR3 DNA sequence: TGTGCCAGCAGTTTAGTAGGTAGCGGATACAATGAGCAGTTCTTC.

This clone turned up a few times. This chain joins TRBV3-1 (or the pseudogene TRBV3-2) and TRBJ1-2; 7 positions agree with TRBD1. The CDR3 covers 13 residues. From germline, CDR1 is LGHDT and CDR2 YNNKEL (reference sequence). V shed 4 bases, J shed 8 bases, and the junction held 7 bases outside the gene matches. The DNA for the CDR3 is TGTGCCAGCAGCCTAGAGACAGGGAAAGGCTACACCTTC. Encoded protein: CASSLETGKGYTF.

The chain employs TRBV3-1 (or the pseudogene TRBV3-2) and TRBJ1-1; D ambiguous. The CDR3 is 13 residues long. The germline V gene has CDR1 LGHDT and CDR2 YNNKEL (reference sequence). Trimming left V 1 base short and J 5 bases short, with 8 bases between. The CDR3 region is CASSQVRGTEAFF. Written as DNA, the CDR3 is TGTGCCAGCAGCCAAGTTCGAGGGACTGAAGCTTTCTTT.

This rearrangement joins TRBV7-2 to TRBJ1-4; 7 bases align to TRBD1. The V and J ends lost 5 bases and 12 bases, in that order; junction bases with no gene match: 9. The CDR3 length is 13 residues. The germline V gene has CDR1 SGHTA and CDR2 FQGNSA. The CDR3 reads CASSKDPQGELFF. The CDR3 nucleotides are TGTGCCAGCAGCAAAGATCCCCAGGGGGAACTGTTTTTT.

The chain carries TRBV5-5 and TRBJ2-7; 9 bases agree with TRBD2. The CDR3 runs 15 residues. Germline V gene lookup returns CDR1 SGHKS and CDR2 YYEKEE (reference sequence). Trimming took 1 base from V and 0 from J; bases not matched to a gene: 2. The CDR3 spells CASSLSGGPSYEQYF. The CDR3 DNA reads as TGTGCCAGCAGCTTGAGCGGGGGGCCCTCCTACGAGCAGTACTTC.

The chain employs TRBV5-4 and TRBJ2-7; D possibly corresponds to TRBD2 (6 bases). The V gene lost 6 bases and the J gene lost 2 bases, with 21 bases spanning the gap. This CDR3 region has 16 residues. The germline V gene encodes CDR1 SGHNT and CDR2 YYREEE (reference sequence). The CDR3 DNA reads as TGTGCCAGCAACCGCGGAGGCGGGACGGATCCCTACGAGCAGTACTTC. Its protein product is CASNRGGGTDPYEQYF.

This chain links TRBV7-2 with TRBJ2-7; tentatively, D is TRBD2 (7 bases). The CDR3 length is 14 residues. The V and J ends lost 3 bases and 2 bases respectively, with 11 bases between them. Germline V lookup: CDR1 SGHTA, CDR2 FQGNSA. The CDR3 region is CASSLAGAAYEQYF. Written as DNA, the CDR3 is TGTGCCAGCAGCTTGGCGGGGGCCGCCTACGAGCAGTACTTC.

The CDR3: CAGKRGGSYNEQFF. CDR3 in DNA: TGTGCCGGCAAGCGGGGGGGCTCCTACAATGAGCAGTTCTTC. The gene calls are TRBV7-9 and TRBJ2-1; 10 bases match TRBD2. Germline CDR1 SEHNR, CDR2 FQNEAQ (reference sequence). This CDR3 region has 14 residues. V trimming: 11 bases; J trimming: 0 bases; junction bases outside the gene matches: 4.

The J gene is TRBJ2-2, the V gene TRBV6-5, with TRBD2 as a possible D gene (5 bases). CDR1 is MNHEY, CDR2 SVGAGI, per germline. The CDR3 runs to 13 residues. V shed 6 bases and J shed 6 bases, with 11 bases lying between them. This CDR3 reads CASRASGPGELFF. CDR3 sequence (DNA): TGTGCCAGCAGGGCAAGCGGTCCCGGGGAGCTGTTTTTT.

The rearrangement joins TRBV5-3 to TRBJ1-5; 7 bases are a match to TRBD1. TRBV5-3 is marked as an open reading frame, function uncertain. V shed 0 bases, J shed 4 bases, and the junction held 10 bases outside the gene matches. This CDR3 has 17 residues. In nucleotides, the CDR3 is TGTGCCAGAAGCTTGGGGACAGGTAGGGACCTTAATCAGCCCCAGCATTTT. Translating gives CARSLGTGRDLNQPQHF.

This chain links TRBV5-6 with TRBJ1-5; D not resolved. Trimming cost V 2 bases and J 8 bases, with 17 bases left between them. CDR3 size: 15 residues. Germline CDR1 SGHDT, CDR2 YYEEEE. The CDR3 spells CASSLSPGPYKPQHF. CDR3 nucleotides: TGTGCCAGCAGCTTATCGCCCGGTCCATATAAGCCCCAGCATTTT.

This clone turned up a few times. The chain employs TRBV18 and TRBJ2-7; maybe TRBD2 (5 bases). CDR1 and CDR2 (germline): KGHSH, LQKENI. The CDR3 covers 15 residues. Trimming cost V 6 bases and J 6 bases, with 21 bases left between them. The DNA for the CDR3 is TGTGCCAGCTCGCCTAACCGGGATCTCGGACCCGAGCAGTACTTC. It encodes CASSPNRDLGPEQYF.

This chain connects TRBV19 to TRBJ2-7, with a possible D match to TRBD1 (6 bases). The CDR3 length is 13 residues. Germline V gene sequence: CDR1 LNHDA, CDR2 SQIVND (reference sequence). Trimming removed 5 bases from V and 4 bases from J, with 12 bases in between. CDR3: CASSLTGWYEQYF. Written as DNA, the CDR3 is TGTGCCAGTAGTCTTACAGGGTGGTACGAGCAGTACTTC.

This rearrangement joins TRBV28 to TRBJ1-2; 7 nucleotides align to TRBD1. V was pared by 3 bases and J by 4 bases, with 8 bases of the junction left unmatched. This CDR3 is 15 amino acids long. Germline loops: CDR1 MDHEN, CDR2 SYDVKM. The CDR3 is CASSLMGTDAYGYTF. CDR3 coding DNA: TGTGCCAGCAGTTTGATGGGGACAGACGCCTATGGCTACACCTTC.

The V call is TRBV30, the J call TRBJ1-1; maybe TRBD1 (6 bases). Trimming cost V 5 bases and J 5 bases, with 12 bases left between them. This CDR3 comprises 12 residues. Germline V gene lookup returns CDR1 GTSNPN and CDR2 SVGIG (reference sequence). CDR3 coding DNA: TGTGCCTGGGGGTACAGGGCTACTGAAGCTTTCTTT. Translated, it gives CAWGYRATEAFF.

The chain carries TRBV29-1 and TRBJ1-1; tentative D call: TRBD1 (6 bases). The V gene's germline CDR1 is SQVTM and CDR2 ANQGSEA. Deletions cut 7 bases from V and 7 bases from J, with 13 bases between. The CDR3 runs 11 residues. The CDR3 loop is CSGLGAREAFF. CDR3 sequence (DNA): TGCAGCGGGCTGGGGGCGCGTGAAGCTTTCTTT.

The rearrangement links TRBV27 to TRBJ1-6; TRBD1 is a possible D gene (6 bases). This CDR3 has 14 residues. Trimming pared 6 bases from V and 7 bases from J, leaving 13 bases between. Germline lookup yields CDR1 MNHEY and CDR2 SMNVEV (reference sequence). CDR3 loop: CASREWGQNSPLHF. DNA of the CDR3: TGTGCCAGCAGAGAGTGGGGGCAAAATTCACCCCTCCACTTT.

The chain links TRBV6-2 or TRBV6-3 to TRBJ2-3; D perhaps matches TRBD1 (5 bases). Trimming left V 0 bases short and J 2 bases short, with 12 bases between. From germline, CDR1 is MNHEY and CDR2 SVGEGT. The CDR3 loop spans 16 amino acids. The CDR3 DNA follows: TGTGCCAGCAGTTACTCGGGCAGGGAAGCCACAGATACGCAGTATTTT. Its protein is CASSYSGREATDTQYF.

The rearrangement links TRBV7-9 to TRBJ1-2; TRBD1 matches 7 bases. The V and J ends lost 5 bases and 4 bases, in that order; junction bases with no gene match: 10. The CDR3 has 15 amino acids. In germline, CDR1 is SEHNR, CDR2 FQNEAQ (reference sequence). CDR3 nucleotide sequence: TGTGCCAGCAGCCACGGACAGGCGACTCTCTATGGCTACACCTTC. As protein: CASSHGQATLYGYTF.

This clone was counted many times. The rearrangement uses TRBV24-1 and TRBJ1-1; maybe TRBD1 (5 bases). The V end was cut by 1 base, the J end by 6 bases, with 8 bases between. Germline-derived CDR1 and CDR2 are KGHDR and SFDVKD. The CDR3 loop spans 13 amino acids. The CDR3 loop is CATSDFRGSEAFF. As DNA, the CDR3 is TGTGCCACCAGTGATTTTAGGGGATCTGAAGCTTTCTTT.